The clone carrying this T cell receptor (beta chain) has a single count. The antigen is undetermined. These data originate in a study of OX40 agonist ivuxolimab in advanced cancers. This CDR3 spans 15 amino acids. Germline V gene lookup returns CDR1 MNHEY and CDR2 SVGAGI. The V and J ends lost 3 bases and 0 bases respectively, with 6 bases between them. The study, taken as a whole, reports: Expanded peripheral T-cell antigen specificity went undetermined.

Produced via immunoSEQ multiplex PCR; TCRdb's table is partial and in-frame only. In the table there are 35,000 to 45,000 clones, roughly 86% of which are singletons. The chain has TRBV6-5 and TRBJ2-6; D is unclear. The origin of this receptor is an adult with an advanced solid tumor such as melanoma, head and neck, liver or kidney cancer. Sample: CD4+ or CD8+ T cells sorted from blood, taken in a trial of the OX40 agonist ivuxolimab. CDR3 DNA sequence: TGTGCCAGCAGTTATAGCTCCTCTGGGGCCAACGTCCTGACTTTC. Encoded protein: CASSYSSSGANVLTF.